Listed here are 9 T cell receptor beta chains from one sample, sequenced in a study of blood T cell repertoires in COVID-19. Profiled with immunoSEQ multiplex PCR; TCRdb holds only in-frame clones, not every one. The sample has under 100,000 clones, roughly 86% seen once. The sample consisted of peripheral blood. The receptors were sampled from a human donor in a cohort sampled during active COVID-19.

V and J are TRBV5-1 and TRBJ2-6, with 7 bases fitting TRBD1. V lost 4 bases to trimming and J lost 1 base; unmatched junction nucleotides: 20. CDR1 is SGHRS, CDR2 YFSETQ, per germline. This CDR3 has 21 residues. CDR3 bases: TGCGCCAGCAGCCCTGGACCGGGACAGATAACTCTGAAGTCTGGGGCCAACGTCCTGACTTTC. Translating gives CASSPGPGQITLKSGANVLTF.

The chain is built from TRBV30 and TRBJ1-4, with D possibly matching TRBD1 (6 bases). The germline CDR1 and CDR2 sequences are GTSNPN and SVGIG (reference sequence). This CDR3 region has 13 residues. Trimming shortened V by 2 bases and J by 11 bases, and 15 bases separated the two germline ends. The CDR3 region has the DNA TGTGCCTGGAGTTCAGGGGCGCAGGGGAAACTGTTTTTT. This gives the protein CAWSSGAQGKLFF.

The V gene is TRBV24-1, the J gene TRBJ2-3; 7 bases are a match to TRBD1. Germline CDR1 reads KGHDR; CDR2 reads SFDVKD. V was pared by 4 bases and J by 6 bases, with 6 bases of the junction left unmatched. The CDR3 sequence is 14 residues long. CDR3 in DNA: TGTGCCACCAGTGAGAAGGGGGCGTGGGATACGCAGTATTTT. It specifies CATSEKGAWDTQYF.

The gene calls are TRBV2 and TRBJ2-5; a weak D match, TRBD1 (6 bases). The V gene's germline CDR1 is SNHLY and CDR2 FYNNEI. This CDR3 has 13 amino acids. Trimming stripped 5 bases from V and 1 base from J, with 8 bases between. CDR3 protein: CASSLGAQETQYF. The CDR3 coding sequence is TGTGCCAGCAGTTTGGGGGCCCAAGAGACCCAGTACTTC.

The chain couples TRBV19 to TRBJ1-2; 7 bases agree with TRBD1. The J segment lost 5 bases and the V segment lost 10 bases, leaving 16 bases of the junction unmatched. CDR1 is LNHDA, CDR2 SQIVND, per germline (reference sequence). This CDR3 has 15 amino acids. The CDR3 protein is CATTLGVGGGYGYTF. The CDR3 DNA reads TGTGCCACCACCCTGGGGGTAGGGGGCGGATATGGCTACACCTTC.

The chain uses TRBV2 and TRBJ2-3; 9 bases are a match to TRBD2. J gave up 4 bases and V 5 bases, and 7 bases lay outside the gene matches. Germline V gene lookup returns CDR1 SNHLY and CDR2 FYNNEI. The CDR3 is 15 residues long. The CDR3 here is CASSSGTSRADTQYF. The CDR3 nucleotides read TGTGCCAGCAGTTCCGGGACTAGCAGGGCAGATACGCAGTATTTT.

V and J are TRBV18 and TRBJ1-1, with unresolved D. V was trimmed by 1 base and J by 2 bases, leaving 8 bases between them. Germline-derived CDR1 and CDR2 are KGHSH and LQKENI. The CDR3 has 14 amino acids. The CDR3 bases are TGTGCCAGCTCACCACGGCAGATAAACACTGAAGCTTTCTTT. This translates into CASSPRQINTEAFF.

This clone was seen only a few times. This CDR3 reads CAVQGYSNQPQHF. The CDR3 DNA is TGTGCCGTACAGGGCTATAGCAATCAGCCCCAGCATTTT. V is TRBV28 and J is TRBJ1-5; D perhaps matches TRBD1 (6 bases). V lost 11 bases, J lost 0 bases, and 11 bases lay in between. This CDR3 is built from 13 residues. Germline assignment: CDR1 MDHEN and CDR2 SYDVKM.

The chain carries TRBV5-5 and TRBJ2-3; D is possibly TRBD2 (6 bases). The germline CDR1 and CDR2 sequences are SGHKS and YYEKEE (reference sequence). CDR3 length: 14 amino acids. Trimming cost V 0 bases and J 7 bases, with 12 bases left between them. DNA of the CDR3: TGTGCCAGCAGCTTGGCGGGGGATGTAAATACGCAGTATTTT. It codes for CASSLAGDVNTQYF.